This T cell receptor beta chain was captured by sequencing in a study of a mutant IDH1 vaccine in newly diagnosed glioma. Study-wide background: Treated patients, averaging around 40 years, were roughly 60% male and around 40% female. Beforehand, treatment had been radiotherapy, temozolomide, or both; the majority received both.

Germline V CDR1 and CDR2: PRHDT, FYEKMQ (reference sequence). V was clipped by 5 bases and J by 3 bases; unmatched bases: 10. The CDR3 sequence is 16 residues long. Assay used: immunoSEQ multiplex PCR; TCRdb lists only in-frame clones, some missing. The data show tens of thousands of clones, more than 85% seen once. Time point here: baseline, week 1 (first vaccination visit). The treatment is: pre-vaccination baseline after standard-of-care therapy. The rearrangement uses TRBV13 and TRBJ1-2, with 9 bases aligning to TRBD1. Sequencing used PBMCs, obtained from a glioma patient treated with radiotherapy, temozolomide or both. The receptor's source is a woman in her forties with glioma. The CDR3 DNA sequence: TGTGCCAGCAGCCCCCATACAGGGGGCGCCGACTATGGCTACACCTTC. This codes for CASSPHTGGADYGYTF.